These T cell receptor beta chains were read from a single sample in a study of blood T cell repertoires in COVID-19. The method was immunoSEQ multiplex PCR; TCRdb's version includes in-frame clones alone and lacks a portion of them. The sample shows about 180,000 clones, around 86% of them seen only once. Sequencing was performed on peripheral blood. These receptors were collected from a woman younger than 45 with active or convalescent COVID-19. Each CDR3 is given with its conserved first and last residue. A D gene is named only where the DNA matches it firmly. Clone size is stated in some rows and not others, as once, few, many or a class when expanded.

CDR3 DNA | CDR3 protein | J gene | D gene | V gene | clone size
TGTGCCAGTAGGACCGCCGGGACAGGGCTGTACGGCTACACCTTC | CASRTAGTGLYGYTF | TRBJ1-2 | TRBD1 | TRBV19 | NA
TGTGCCACCCATACCGGACAGACGGGAAACACCATATATTTT | CATHTGQTGNTIYF | TRBJ1-3 | NA | TRBV6-5 | NA
TGTGCCAGCAGTGAATCGGTGGAACTAAATGAAAAACTGTTTTTT | CASSESVELNEKLFF | TRBJ1-4 | NA | TRBV25-1 | NA
TGTGCCAGCAGTCTCCGGGACAGACTTCAAGATACGCAGTATTTT | CASSLRDRLQDTQYF | TRBJ2-3 | TRBD1 | TRBV11-3 | NA
TGTGCCAGCAAGGGTAGGGCGGGAGTTTCGGAGACCCAGTACTTC | CASKGRAGVSETQYF | TRBJ2-5 | TRBD2 | TRBV2 | NA
TGTGCCAGCAGGGGGACAGGGGGCGCGGATGGCTACACCTTC | CASRGTGGADGYTF | TRBJ1-2 | TRBD1 | TRBV2 | NA
TGTGCCAGCAGCTCCCGGGACACCTCCTACGAGCAGTACTTC | CASSSRDTSYEQYF | TRBJ2-7 | NA | TRBV11-3 | NA
TGTGCCAGCAGTGAAGGCAGGGAAGATGGCTACACCTTC | CASSEGREDGYTF | TRBJ1-2 | NA | TRBV2 | once
TGTGCCAGCAGCTTGAAACACGACACTGAAGCTTTCTTT | CASSLKHDTEAFF | TRBJ1-1 | NA | TRBV13 | NA
TGTGCCAGCAGCTTTGTTGGACAGGGAGACACTGAAGCTTTCTTT | CASSFVGQGDTEAFF | TRBJ1-1 | TRBD1 | TRBV5-6 | NA
TGTGCCAGCAGTTTAAAGGGGTCCTCACCCCTCCACTTT | CASSLKGSSPLHF | TRBJ1-6 | NA | TRBV27 | NA
TGTGCCAGCACTACCGGGACAGGGAACACTGAAGCTTTCTTT | CASTTGTGNTEAFF | TRBJ1-1 | TRBD1 | TRBV2 | NA
TGTGCCAGCAGCCCCAGGACTAGCGGGGGGTACAATGAGCAGTTCTTC | CASSPRTSGGYNEQFF | TRBJ2-1 | TRBD2 | TRBV7-9 | NA
TGTGCCAGCACCCTGCAGGGACAGGGGTCTGAAAAACTGTTTTTT | CASTLQGQGSEKLFF | TRBJ1-4 | TRBD1 | TRBV11-2 | NA
TGTGCCAGCAGCGTCGGGACAGGGGCCTGGGAAAAACTGTTTTTT | CASSVGTGAWEKLFF | TRBJ1-4 | TRBD1 | TRBV11-2 | NA
TGCAGCGTCGGGTCCTCAGAGACCCAGTACTTC | CSVGSSETQYF | TRBJ2-5 | NA | TRBV29-1 | NA
TGTGCGAGAGCTGACTCTGGAAACACCATATATTTT | CARADSGNTIYF | TRBJ1-3 | NA | TRBV7-9 | once
TGTGCCAGCAGCCCAGGCCAGGGGGCTTGGAGCTATGGCTACACCTTC | CASSPGQGAWSYGYTF | TRBJ1-2 | TRBD1 | TRBV14 | NA
TGTGCCAGTAGTGCGGGACAGGGGCGAAACATTCAGTACTTC | CASSAGQGRNIQYF | TRBJ2-4 | TRBD1 | TRBV19 | few
TGTGCCAGCAGCTTAGTGGCAGGGGTTGCCGGGGAGCTGTTTTTT | CASSLVAGVAGELFF | TRBJ2-2 | NA | TRBV7-9 | once
TGTGCCAGTAGTCCCCGGAGGACAGACACATCCGAGCAGTACTTC | CASSPRRTDTSEQYF | TRBJ2-7 | NA | TRBV19 | NA
TGTGCCAGCAGTGACAGGGATCAGCCCCAGCATTTT | CASSDRDQPQHF | TRBJ1-5 | TRBD1 | TRBV27 | NA
TGTGCCAGCAGTTCCGGGACTGTTCGCGATACGCAGTATTTT | CASSSGTVRDTQYF | TRBJ2-3 | NA | TRBV6-2/TRBV6-3 | NA
TGTGCCAGCAGCTTAGGGACAGCATATGGCTACACCTTC | CASSLGTAYGYTF | TRBJ1-2 | NA | TRBV7-9 | few
TGTGCCTGGAGAGTAGGAGACAGGGAGAATTCACCCCTCCACTTT | CAWRVGDRENSPLHF | TRBJ1-6 | TRBD1 | TRBV30 | NA
TGTGCCAGCAATAGGATCAACAGGGGTGTCACTGAAGCTTTCTTT | CASNRINRGVTEAFF | TRBJ1-1 | TRBD1 | TRBV28 | NA
TGTGCCAGCAGGGGGAGCGGGAGGAAATCCTACGAGCAGTACTTC | CASRGSGRKSYEQYF | TRBJ2-7 | TRBD2 | TRBV27 | few
TGTGCCAGCACCGTCACCAGGACAGGGGACGAGACCCAGTACTTC | CASTVTRTGDETQYF | TRBJ2-5 | TRBD1 | TRBV6-5 | NA
TGTGCCAGTGGACAGACTTGGGGCGCCTACGAGCAGTACTTC | CASGQTWGAYEQYF | TRBJ2-7 | NA | TRBV6-5 | once
TGCAGCGTTGAAACGGGAGCGGGAGAGACCCAGTACTTC | CSVETGAGETQYF | TRBJ2-5 | NA | TRBV29-1 | NA
TGTGCCAGCAGTCCAGGGGGCGCAGGCTATGGCTACACCTTC | CASSPGGAGYGYTF | TRBJ1-2 | TRBD1 | TRBV28 | NA
TGTGCCAGCAGTTCGCGGGGGGCCCCCTACAATGAGCAGTTCTTC | CASSSRGAPYNEQFF | TRBJ2-1 | TRBD2 | TRBV27 | once
TGCGCCAGCAGCCTGACTAGCGGGGGGGCCCAAGAGACCCAGTACTTC | CASSLTSGGAQETQYF | TRBJ2-5 | TRBD2 | TRBV4-1 | NA
TGTGCCAGCAGCAGAAGGGTGCAGGGGGCGGGAGAGACCCAGTACTTC | CASSRRVQGAGETQYF | TRBJ2-5 | NA | TRBV21-1 | NA
TGCGCCAGCAGCCAAGGAACGGCTAGCGGGTTGAATACGCAGTATTTT | CASSQGTASGLNTQYF | TRBJ2-3 | TRBD2 | TRBV4-1 | once
TGTGCCACCAGTGATTTGCGACACAGGGACGTGAAGCATGGCTACACCTTC | CATSDLRHRDVKHGYTF | TRBJ1-2 | NA | TRBV24-1 | NA
TGTGCCAGCAGTGACAGGAACTATGGCTACACCTTC | CASSDRNYGYTF | TRBJ1-2 | NA | TRBV12-3/TRBV12-4 | NA
TGTGCCAGCAGCGTAGACAGGGGAAGCTCTGGCTACACCTTC | CASSVDRGSSGYTF | TRBJ1-2 | TRBD1 | TRBV7-6 | NA
TGTGCCAGCAGTGACTCTGGCAGGCCCGGGGCCAACGTCCTGACTTTC | CASSDSGRPGANVLTF | TRBJ2-6 | NA | TRBV6-4 | NA
TGTGCCAGCTCACCACCGACCGGGGGGAGCACAGATACGCAGTATTTT | CASSPPTGGSTDTQYF | TRBJ2-3 | TRBD2 | TRBV18 | NA
TGTGCCAGCAGTGCCCCAGATGAAAAACTGTTTTTT | CASSAPDEKLFF | TRBJ1-4 | NA | TRBV25-1 | NA
TGTGCCAGCAGCACTCCTTTGGGAGACCACACCGGGGAGCTGTTTTTT | CASSTPLGDHTGELFF | TRBJ2-2 | NA | TRBV28 | NA
TGTGCCAGCTCACCTCCCGGACAGGGGTATGGCTACACCTTC | CASSPPGQGYGYTF | TRBJ1-2 | TRBD1 | TRBV18 | few
TGCGCCAGCCTCGACAGCACAACAACTAATGAAAAACTGTTTTTT | CASLDSTTTNEKLFF | TRBJ1-4 | NA | TRBV23-1 | NA
TGTGCCAGCTATACAGGGTTGAACACCGGGGAGCTGTTTTTT | CASYTGLNTGELFF | TRBJ2-2 | NA | TRBV27 | NA
TGTGCCAGCAGCTTCGGGACAGAAGCTAACTATGGCTACACCTTC | CASSFGTEANYGYTF | TRBJ1-2 | TRBD1 | TRBV7-9 | NA
TGTGCCAGCAGCTTAGCTGCTGGGGCCAACGTCCTGACTTTC | CASSLAAGANVLTF | TRBJ2-6 | NA | TRBV11-2 | NA
TGCGCCAGCAGTGAAGGCGGATCCGTGAACACTGAAGCTTTCTTT | CASSEGGSVNTEAFF | TRBJ1-1 | NA | TRBV10-1 | NA
TGTGCCAGCATCTTATACCCAGGGAAGAACACTGAAGCTTTCTTT | CASILYPGKNTEAFF | TRBJ1-1 | NA | TRBV28 | NA
TGTGCCAGCAGCCAGACTAGCGGGGGGGCGTACAATGAGCAGTTCTTC | CASSQTSGGAYNEQFF | TRBJ2-1 | TRBD2 | TRBV3-1/TRBV3-2 | NA
TGCGCCAGCAGTCCTTGGAAACAGGGGGATGGTCAGCCCCAGCATTTT | CASSPWKQGDGQPQHF | TRBJ1-5 | TRBD1 | TRBV10-1 | NA
TGCGCCAGCAGCCAAGGACAGACTAGCAATCAGCCCCAGCATTTT | CASSQGQTSNQPQHF | TRBJ1-5 | NA | TRBV4-1 | NA
TGTGCCACCAGCAGAGATGCCGGACAGGGGATGAGTGGAAATTGGCAGTTCTTC | CATSRDAGQGMSGNWQFF | TRBJ2-1 | TRBD1 | TRBV15 | NA
TGTGCCTGGGTTGCCGGGATGATGAGTTATAGCAATCAGCCCCAGCATTTT | CAWVAGMMSYSNQPQHF | TRBJ1-5 | NA | TRBV30 | once
TGTGCCAGCAGCCACCAGGGGAACACTGAAGCTTTCTTT | CASSHQGNTEAFF | TRBJ1-1 | NA | TRBV3-1/TRBV3-2 | NA
TGTGCCACCAGTCCGGGGTTCCCCTACGAGCAGTACTTC | CATSPGFPYEQYF | TRBJ2-7 | NA | TRBV15 | NA
TGTGCCAGCAGTGAAGACCAAACGGGACTAGCGGGATACAATGAGCAGTTCTTC | CASSEDQTGLAGYNEQFF | TRBJ2-1 | TRBD2 | TRBV6-1 | NA
TGCGCCAGCAGTACCGCGGCCAGCTCCTACAATGAGCAGTTCTTC | CASSTAASSYNEQFF | TRBJ2-1 | NA | TRBV5-1 | NA